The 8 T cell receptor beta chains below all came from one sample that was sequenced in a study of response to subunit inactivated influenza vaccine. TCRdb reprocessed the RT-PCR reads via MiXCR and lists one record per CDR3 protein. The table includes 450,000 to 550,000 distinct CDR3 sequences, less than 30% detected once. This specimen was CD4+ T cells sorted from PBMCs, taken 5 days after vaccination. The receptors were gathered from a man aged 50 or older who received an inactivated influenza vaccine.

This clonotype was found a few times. The CDR3 nucleotides read TGCAGTGCGGCTCGACCCGGGGAAGAGACCCAGTACTTC. Amino acid sequence: CSAARPGEETQYF. The chain carries TRBV20-1 and TRBJ2-5; D is possibly TRBD2 (5 bases). The germline V gene has CDR1 DFQATT and CDR2 SNEGSKA (reference sequence). The length of the CDR3 is 13 residues. Trimming stripped 6 bases from V and 3 bases from J, with 14 bases between.

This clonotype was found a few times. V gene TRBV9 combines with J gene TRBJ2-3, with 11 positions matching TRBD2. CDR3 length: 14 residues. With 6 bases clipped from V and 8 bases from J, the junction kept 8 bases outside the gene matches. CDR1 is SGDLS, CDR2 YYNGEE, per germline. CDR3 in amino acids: CASNSGGGQITQYF. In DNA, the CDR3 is TGTGCCAGCAATAGCGGGGGGGGACAGATTACGCAGTATTTT.

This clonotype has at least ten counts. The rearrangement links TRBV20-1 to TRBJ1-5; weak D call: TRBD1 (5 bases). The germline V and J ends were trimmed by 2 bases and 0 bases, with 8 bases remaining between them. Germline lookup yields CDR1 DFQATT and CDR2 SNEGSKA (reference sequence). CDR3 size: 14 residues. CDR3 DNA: TGCAGTGCTAGACAGGGTCCTAGCAATCAGCCCCAGCATTTT. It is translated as CSARQGPSNQPQHF.

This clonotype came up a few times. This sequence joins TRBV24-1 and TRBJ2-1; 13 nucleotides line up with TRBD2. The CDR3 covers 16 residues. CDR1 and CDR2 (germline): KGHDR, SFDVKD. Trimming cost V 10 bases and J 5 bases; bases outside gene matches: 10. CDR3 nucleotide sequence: TGTGCCACAGCGGGGGGGACTAGCGGGATTGACAATGAGCAGTTCTTC. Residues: CATAGGTSGIDNEQFF.

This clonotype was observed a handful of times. In DNA, the CDR3 is TGTGCCAGCAGCTTGGCAGGTGGGTCAGGAAACATTCAGTACTTC. As protein: CASSLAGGSGNIQYF. This chain joins TRBV5-6 and TRBJ2-4, with D unclear. Between the trimmed V and J ends, which lost 0 bases and 6 bases, there was a span of 13 bases. The CDR3 is 15 residues long. Germline CDR1 reads SGHDT; CDR2 reads YYEEEE.

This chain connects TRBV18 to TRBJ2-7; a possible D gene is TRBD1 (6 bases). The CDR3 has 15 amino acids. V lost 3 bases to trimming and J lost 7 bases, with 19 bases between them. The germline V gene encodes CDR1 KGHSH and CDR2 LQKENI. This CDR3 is CASSPFSGDRGEQYF. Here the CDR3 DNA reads TGTGCCAGCTCACCCTTTTCAGGGGATCGTGGGGAGCAGTACTTC. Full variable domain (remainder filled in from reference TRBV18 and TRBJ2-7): NAGVMQNPRHLVRRRGQEARLRCSPMKGHSHVYWYRQLPEEGLKFMVYLQKENIIDESGMPKERFSAEFPKEGPSILRIQQVVRGDSAAYFCASSPFSGDRGEQYFGPGTRLTVT.

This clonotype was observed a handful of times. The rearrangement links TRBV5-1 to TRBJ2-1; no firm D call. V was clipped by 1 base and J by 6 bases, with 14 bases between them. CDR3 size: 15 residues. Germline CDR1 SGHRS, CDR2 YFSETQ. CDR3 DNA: TGCGCCAGCAGCTTGAGGAGATGGGCCTTCAATGAGCAGTTCTTC. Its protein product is CASSLRRWAFNEQFF.

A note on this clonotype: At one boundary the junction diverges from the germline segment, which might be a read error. The CDR3 DNA is TGTGCCAGCAGTCGGGGCCAGGTGGCGGTCCGGAACACTGAAGCTCTCTTT. It yields the protein CASSRGQVAVRNTEALF. The chain uses TRBV6-2 or TRBV6-3 and TRBJ1-1, with a possible D match to TRBD1 (5 bases). Germline values: CDR1 MNHEY, CDR2 SVGEGT. The CDR3 covers 17 residues.